One TCR beta chain is described in this entry. The data are from a study of spatial heterogeneity in lung cancer. Study background: Alpha-chain sequences were consistently detected in smaller numbers than beta-chain sequences.

TCRdb re-analysed the 5' RACE reads in MiXCR, keeping a single row per CDR3 protein. This sample has more than 80,000 distinct CDR3 sequences; about an eighth occur once, and the top ten carry 35% to 50%. V lost 4 bases and J 4 bases, leaving 11 bases between the germline ends. This CDR3 is 13 amino acids long. The V gene's germline CDR1 is SGHDT and CDR2 YYEEEE. Regarding time point: sample taken at primary tumor resection. The donor population consisted of some 67 patients with untreated, early-stage non-small cell lung cancer. Sequencing covered unsorted whole RNA taken from tumor, nontumor lung or frozen PBMC.

V is TRBV5-6 and J is TRBJ1-1; D possibly corresponds to TRBD1 (5 bases). This receptor was identified in a male donor with early-stage non-small cell lung cancer. Material: PBMCs, obtained at surgery. Here the CDR3 reads CASSPRQGTEAFF. The CDR3 DNA reads as TGTGCCAGCAGCCCGCGCCAGGGCACTGAAGCTTTCTTT.